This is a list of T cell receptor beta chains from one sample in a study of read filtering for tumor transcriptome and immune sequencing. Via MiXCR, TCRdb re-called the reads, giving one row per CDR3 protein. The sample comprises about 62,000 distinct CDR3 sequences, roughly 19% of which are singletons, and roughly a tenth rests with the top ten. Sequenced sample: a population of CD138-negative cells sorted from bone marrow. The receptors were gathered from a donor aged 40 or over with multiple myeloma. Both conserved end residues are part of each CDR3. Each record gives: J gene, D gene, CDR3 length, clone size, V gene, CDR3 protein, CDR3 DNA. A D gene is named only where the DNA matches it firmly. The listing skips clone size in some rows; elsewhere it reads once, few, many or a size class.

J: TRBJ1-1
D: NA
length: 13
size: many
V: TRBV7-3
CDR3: CATGRTARTEAFF
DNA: TGTGCCACGGGGCGGACGGCTCGCACTGAAGCTTTCTTT

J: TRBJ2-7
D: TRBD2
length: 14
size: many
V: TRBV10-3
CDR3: CAISSGMGSYEQYF
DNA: TGTGCCATCAGTAGCGGGATGGGGTCCTACGAGCAGTACTTC

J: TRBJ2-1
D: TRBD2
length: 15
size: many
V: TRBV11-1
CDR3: CASSLTSGRDNEQFF
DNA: TGTGCCAGCAGCTTAACTAGCGGGAGGGACAATGAGCAGTTCTTC

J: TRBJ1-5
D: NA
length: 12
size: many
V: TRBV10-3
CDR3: CAIRDGNQPQHF
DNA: TGTGCCATCAGGGACGGCAATCAGCCCCAGCATTTT

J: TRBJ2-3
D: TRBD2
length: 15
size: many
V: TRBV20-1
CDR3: CSAGRNSGKADTQYF
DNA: TGCAGTGCTGGACGTAATAGCGGGAAAGCAGATACGCAGTATTTT

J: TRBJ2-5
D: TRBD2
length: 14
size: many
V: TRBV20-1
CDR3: CSHTSGGGQETQYF
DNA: TGCAGCCACACTAGCGGGGGGGGACAAGAGACCCAGTACTTC

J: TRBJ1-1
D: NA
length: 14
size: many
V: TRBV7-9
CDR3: CASSQGGGSTEAFF
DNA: TGTGCCAGCAGTCAGGGAGGGGGGAGCACTGAAGCTTTCTTT

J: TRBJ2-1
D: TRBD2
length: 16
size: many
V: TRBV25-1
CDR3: CASSEPGLADYNEHFF
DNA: TGTGCCAGCAGTGAACCGGGACTAGCGGACTACAATGAGCACTTCTTC

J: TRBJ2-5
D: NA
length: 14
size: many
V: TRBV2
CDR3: CASSEGTEGETQYF
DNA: TGTGCCAGCAGCGAAGGAACAGAGGGAGAGACCCAGTACTTC

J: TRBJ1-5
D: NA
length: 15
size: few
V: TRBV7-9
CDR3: CASSLGDYSNQPQHF
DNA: TGTGCCAGCAGCTTAGGAGATTATAGCAATCAGCCCCAGCATTTT

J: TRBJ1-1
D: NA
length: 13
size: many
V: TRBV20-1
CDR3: CSARASPDTEAFF
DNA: TGCAGTGCTAGAGCCTCTCCGGACACTGAAGCTTTCTTT

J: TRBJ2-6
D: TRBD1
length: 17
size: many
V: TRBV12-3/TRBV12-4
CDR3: CASNPGQGVSGANVLTF
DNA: TGTGCCAGCAACCCGGGACAGGGGGTTTCTGGGGCCAACGTCCTGACTTTC

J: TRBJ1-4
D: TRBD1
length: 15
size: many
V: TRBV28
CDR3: CASSSTGGTNEKLFF
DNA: TGTGCCAGCAGTTCGACAGGGGGCACTAATGAAAAACTGTTTTTT

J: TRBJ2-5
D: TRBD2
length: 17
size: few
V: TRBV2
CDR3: CASSEARLAGSQETQYF
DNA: TGTGCCAGCAGTGAAGCGAGACTAGCGGGAAGCCAAGAGACCCAGTACTTC

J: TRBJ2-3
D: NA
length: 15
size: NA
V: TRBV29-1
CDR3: CSVDLDSGSTDTQYF
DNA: TGCAGCGTTGATTTGGACTCCGGTAGCACAGATACGCAGTATTTT

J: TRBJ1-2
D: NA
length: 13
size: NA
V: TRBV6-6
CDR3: CASSFEVSYGYTF
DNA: TGTGCCAGCAGTTTTGAGGTCTCCTATGGCTACACCTTC

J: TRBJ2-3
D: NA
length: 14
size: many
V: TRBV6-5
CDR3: CASRPYPPTDTQYF
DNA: TGTGCCAGCAGGCCCTACCCTCCCACAGATACGCAGTATTTT

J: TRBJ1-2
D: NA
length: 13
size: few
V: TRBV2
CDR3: CASSEKGIYGYTF
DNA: TGTGCCAGCAGTGAGAAGGGAATCTATGGCTACACCTTC

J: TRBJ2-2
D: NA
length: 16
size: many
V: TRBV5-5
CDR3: CASSPRGGPNTGELFF
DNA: TGTGCCAGCAGCCCGAGGGGAGGACCGAACACCGGGGAGCTGTTTTTT

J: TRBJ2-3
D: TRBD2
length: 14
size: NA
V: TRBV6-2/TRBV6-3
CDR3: CASSYSGRTDTQYF
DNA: TGTGCCAGCAGTTACTCCGGGAGGACAGATACGCAGTATTTT

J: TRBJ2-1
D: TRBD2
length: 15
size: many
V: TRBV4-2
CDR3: CASSQVTSGYNEQFF
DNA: TGTGCCAGCAGCCAGGTGACTAGCGGGTATAATGAGCAGTTCTTC

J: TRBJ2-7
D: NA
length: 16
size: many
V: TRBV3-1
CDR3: CASSLFRDPTSLEQYF
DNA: TGTGCCAGCAGCCTATTCCGGGACCCCACTTCCCTCGAGCAGTACTTC

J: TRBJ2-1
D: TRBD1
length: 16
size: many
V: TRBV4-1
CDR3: CASSQGTGELYNEQFF
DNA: TGCGCCAGCAGCCAAGGGACAGGGGAACTCTACAATGAGCAGTTCTTC

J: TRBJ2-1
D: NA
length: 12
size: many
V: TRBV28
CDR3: CASSVRQPEQFF
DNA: TGTGCCAGCAGTGTGAGACAGCCTGAGCAGTTCTTC

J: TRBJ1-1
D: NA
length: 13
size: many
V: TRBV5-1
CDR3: CASSSRVNTEAFF
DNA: TGCGCCAGCAGCTCAAGGGTGAACACTGAAGCTTTCTTT

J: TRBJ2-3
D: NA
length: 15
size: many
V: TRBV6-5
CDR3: CASSYGGGSTDTQYF
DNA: TGTGCCAGCAGTTACGGGGGCGGGAGCACAGATACGCAGTATTTT

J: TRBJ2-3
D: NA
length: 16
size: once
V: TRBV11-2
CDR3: CASSLQGRSPADTQYF
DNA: TGTGCCAGCAGCTTACAGGGGCGTAGTCCTGCAGATACGCAGTATTTT

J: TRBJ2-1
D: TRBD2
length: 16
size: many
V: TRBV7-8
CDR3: CASSSSSGSSYNEQFF
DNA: TGTGCCAGCAGTTCCTCTAGCGGGTCGTCCTACAATGAGCAGTTCTTC

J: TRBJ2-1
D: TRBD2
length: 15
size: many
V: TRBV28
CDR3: CASNSGTSGVNEQFF
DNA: TGTGCCAGCAATTCCGGGACTAGCGGAGTCAATGAGCAGTTCTTC

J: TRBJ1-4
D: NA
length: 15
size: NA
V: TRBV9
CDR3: CASNVDPTTNEKLLF
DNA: TGTGCCAGCAACGTAGATCCGACAACTAATGAAAAACTGCTTTTT

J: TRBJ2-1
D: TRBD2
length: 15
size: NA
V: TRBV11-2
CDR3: CASRLTRGRDNEQFF
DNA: TGTGCCAGCCGCTTAACTCGCGGGAGGGACAATGAGCAGTTCTTC

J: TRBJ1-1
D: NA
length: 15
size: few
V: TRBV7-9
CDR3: CASSFGQLYSTEAFF
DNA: TGTGCCAGCAGCTTTGGACAGCTTTACTCTACTGAAGCTTTCTTT